In this sample, the clone carrying this T cell receptor (beta chain) turned up a few times. What it binds is unknown. Sequencing used immunoSEQ multiplex PCR; TCRdb keeps in-frame clones, though not all of them. This table has 80,000 or so clones, 70% to 90% appearing once. The data were taken from a study of T cell responses to AZD1222 COVID-19 vaccine. Overall study results and limits: Spike-specific TCR breadth and depth both grew after two AZD1222 doses.

Germline values: CDR1 SEHNR, CDR2 FQNEAQ (reference sequence). CDR3 length equals 14 residues. Trimming removed 8 bases at V and 2 bases at J, with 16 bases between. Specimen: peripheral blood, collected on day 0 of AZD1222 vaccination. The J gene is TRBJ2-7, the V gene TRBV7-9; tentative D call: TRBD1 (6 bases). The clonotype was recovered from an adult in good health. The CDR3 coding sequence is TGTGCCAGCCGAGACAGGAAACCTCCCTACGAGCAGTACTTC. As protein: CASRDRKPPYEQYF.